This T cell receptor (beta chain) was sequenced in a study of vaccination and CD4 T cells after COVID-19. Study details: The authors exposed cells to overlapping spike peptides derived from SARS-CoV-2, HCoV-NL63, HCoV-OC43 and HCoV-229E. Study outcomes and limitations: The great majority, 304 of 307 vaccine-specific clones, proved spike mono-reactive in convalescent patients. The study found median SARS-CoV-2-reactive clonotypes rising from 21 to 38, not significantly.

On this clonotype itself: What it recognizes is unknown.

Once obtained from cultured CD4+ T cells, the DNA was sequenced using the Oncomine TCR Beta short-read assay. TCRdb re-called the PCR reads through MiXCR, storing one row per CDR3 protein. In the table there are roughly 17,000 distinct CDR3 sequences, less than 50% of which are singletons. Regarding treatment: roughly 10-day PBMC culture with coronavirus spike peptide pools or control peptides (ViraFEST assay). On day 3 and again on day 7, fresh IL-2 medium was used to replace half the medium. The V gene's germline CDR1 is MGHRA and CDR2 YSYEKL. CDR3 length: 13 residues. V was clipped by 2 bases and J by 4 bases, with 5 bases between them.

The rearrangement uses TRBV4-1 and TRBJ2-2; the D is unclear. The starting material was CD4+ T cells from blood, cultured in vitro, obtained before SARS-CoV-2 vaccination. The receptor comes from a human donor who had recovered from COVID-19. The CDR3 region has the DNA TGCGCCAGCAGCCAAATAAGCACCGGGGAGCTGTTTTTT. Translating it yields CASSQISTGELFF.